A single sample is the source of the 32 T cell receptor beta chains below, sequenced in a study of T cell repertoires in cytomegalovirus infection. A single record per CDR3 protein comes from TCRdb applying MiXCR to the reads. The table shows about 920,000 distinct CDR3 sequences, with roughly 30% occurring only once. These receptors are not linked to any known antigen. The sample consisted of cultured CD8+ T cells from PBMCs, taken from culture after CMV antigen stimulation. The receptor source for this set is a human donor in good health (CMV status not recorded). Some clones in this sample may be carry-over from other donors' samples.

In this sample, this clonotype turned up a few times. The chain links TRBV4-3 to TRBJ2-1; D might be TRBD1 (5 bases). The CDR3 has 15 residues. V was shortened by 0 bases and J by 4 bases, with 10 bases between the two germline ends. The germline V gene encodes CDR1 LGHNA and CDR2 YSLEER. The CDR3 DNA follows: TGCGCCAGCAGCCAAGAGGGCAGGGTGTACAATGAGCAGTTCTTC. Its protein is CASSQEGRVYNEQFF.

This clonotype appeared many times. For the CDR3, the DNA is TGTGCCAGCAGCCCCCCCACTGGGGCCAACGTCCTGACTTTC. This translates into CASSPPTGANVLTF. This chain links TRBV12-3 or TRBV12-4 with TRBJ2-6, with D uncertain. V lost 6 bases and J lost 2, with 8 bases in between. The CDR3 consists of 14 residues.

The chain is built from TRBV7-8 and TRBJ2-1; 12 bases match TRBD2. V shed 2 bases and J 0 bases; nucleotides not matched to a gene: 14. The germline V gene has CDR1 SGHVS and CDR2 FQNEAQ. CDR3 length: 21 residues. Here the CDR3 DNA reads TGTGCCAGCAGCTTATCTCCACTAGCGGGGGGTCCTATCCCCTCCTACAATGAGCAGTTCTTC. Translated: CASSLSPLAGGPIPSYNEQFF.

This chain uses TRBV20-1 with TRBJ2-1; 7 bases map to TRBD1. The CDR3 has 14 residues. CDR1 DFQATT and CDR2 SNEGSKA come from the germline V gene (reference sequence). V was pared by 4 bases and J by 6 bases, with 9 bases of the junction left unmatched. The CDR3 reads CSANYMDRSNEQFF. CDR3 DNA sequence: TGCAGTGCTAATTATATGGACAGGAGCAATGAGCAGTTCTTC.

The gene calls are TRBV19 and TRBJ1-2, with a possible D match to TRBD1 (6 bases). The V gene's germline CDR1 is LNHDA and CDR2 SQIVND (reference sequence). The V end lost 3 bases, the J end lost 3 bases, and 17 bases lay between the germline ends. The CDR3 has 16 residues. CDR3 sequence (DNA): TGTGCCAGTAGTATTTCCCGGGGGCGGGTCGACTATGGCTACACCTTC. This encodes CASSISRGRVDYGYTF.

This clonotype was seen only a few times. The chain carries TRBV7-8 and TRBJ2-7; 11 positions agree with TRBD1. The ends lost 3 bases at V and 4 bases at J; junction bases unmatched: 8. The length of the CDR3 is 16 residues. Germline CDR1 is SGHVS and CDR2 is FQNEAQ. In DNA, the CDR3 is TGTGCCAGCAGCTTGGATGGGACAGGGGGGGATTACGAGCAGTACTTC. This encodes CASSLDGTGGDYEQYF.

The chain is built from TRBV29-1 and TRBJ2-1; D gene uncertain. Trimming removed 2 bases at V and 5 bases at J, with 22 bases between. Per the germline V gene, CDR1 is SQVTM and CDR2 is ANQGSEA. This CDR3 is built from 17 residues. The CDR3 DNA is TGCAGCGTTGAACAGGACCCGGTTAGGTGGGTCAACAATGAGCAGTTCTTC. Residues: CSVEQDPVRWVNNEQFF.

This clonotype has only a few counts. V and J are TRBV6-6 and TRBJ2-7, with a weak D call TRBD2 (6 bases). Trimming took off 0 bases at V and 1 base at J, with 10 bases between the two ends. CDR3 length equals 15 residues. The V gene's germline CDR1 is MNHNY and CDR2 SVGAGI (reference sequence). The CDR3 DNA follows: TGTGCCAGCAGTTACTCCCGGGGGACTTCCTACGAGCAGTACGTC. This encodes CASSYSRGTSYEQYV.

This clonotype was counted a few times. The gene calls are TRBV27 and TRBJ2-3; D not resolved. Per germline, CDR1 MNHEY and CDR2 SMNVEV (reference sequence). The CDR3 covers 12 residues. V shed 5 bases and J shed 7 bases, with 10 bases lying between them. The CDR3 DNA follows: TGTGCCAGCAGTCCAGACCGTAATACGCAGTATTTT. It is translated as CASSPDRNTQYF.

The chain employs TRBV25-1 and TRBJ1-2; D remains unclear. The CDR3 is 13 residues long. Trimming took off 1 base at V and 3 bases at J, with 6 bases between the two ends. Germline CDR1 MGHDK, CDR2 SYGVNS. The CDR3 DNA follows: TGTGCCAGCAGTGAATTCACAGACTATGGCTACACCTTC. Protein: CASSEFTDYGYTF.

There are a few counts of this clonotype. The chain employs TRBV7-2 and TRBJ2-7; either TRBD1 or TRBD2 may supply D (7 bases each). The V gene lost 5 bases and the J gene lost 0 bases, with 17 bases spanning the gap. The CDR3 totals 16 residues. From germline, CDR1 is SGHTA and CDR2 FQGNSA. The CDR3 DNA sequence: TGTGCCAGCAGCCCAGGGGGGGGACCCCCCTCCTACGAGCAGTACGTC. Protein: CASSPGGGPPSYEQYV.

The chain combines TRBV6-6 with TRBJ1-4, with a weak D call TRBD1 (6 bases). Germline V gene lookup returns CDR1 MNHNY and CDR2 SVGAGI (reference sequence). V was clipped by 0 bases and J by 7 bases, with 18 bases between them. CDR3 length equals 17 residues. In DNA, the CDR3 is TGTGCCAGCAGTTACTCGAGAGAGGGGGATAGGAGTGAAAAACTGTTTTTT. It yields the protein CASSYSREGDRSEKLFF.

The gene calls are TRBV4-1 and TRBJ2-1, with D perhaps TRBD2 (5 bases). The V end lost 0 bases, the J end lost 4 bases, and 10 bases lay between the germline ends. Germline assignment: CDR1 MGHRA and CDR2 YSYEKL. The CDR3 runs to 15 residues. CDR3 DNA: TGCGCCAGCAGCCAAGATTGGGCGGGTTACAATGAGCAGTTCTTC. Its protein product is CASSQDWAGYNEQFF.

The chain links TRBV5-4 to TRBJ2-1; 13 bases fit TRBD2. V shed 6 bases and J 0 bases; nucleotides not matched to a gene: 9. Germline V gene lookup returns CDR1 SGHNT and CDR2 YYREEE (reference sequence). This CDR3 region has 18 residues. In DNA form, the CDR3 reads TGTGCCAGCACCACGGGACTAGCGGGGCCATCCTCCTACAATGAGCAGTTCTTC. Its translation is CASTTGLAGPSSYNEQFF.

This clonotype was seen many times. This CDR3 is CASSLTHGPDTQYF. The CDR3, as DNA: TGTGCCAGCAGCTTAACCCACGGGCCCGATACGCAGTATTTT. This chain connects TRBV7-8 to TRBJ2-3; D is undetermined. The germline V and J ends were trimmed by 2 bases and 6 bases, with 12 bases remaining between them. Germline assignment: CDR1 SGHVS and CDR2 FQNEAQ. The CDR3 runs 14 residues.

The rearrangement joins TRBV19 to TRBJ2-1; 14 bases match TRBD2. Looked up from germline, CDR1 is LNHDA and CDR2 is SQIVND (reference sequence). The CDR3 extends over 16 amino acids. V was pared by 4 bases and J by 9 bases, with 8 bases of the junction left unmatched. The CDR3 sequence: CASSTTSGGAGREQFF. In nucleotides, the CDR3 is TGTGCCAGTAGTACGACTAGCGGGGGGGCGGGTCGTGAGCAGTTCTTC.

Worth noting for this clonotype: One base away lies a much larger clone, so this may be a sequencing read error. This chain uses TRBV7-8 with TRBJ2-7, with TRBD1 matching 7 bases. CDR3 length equals 15 residues. The V gene's germline CDR1 is SGHVS and CDR2 FQNEAQ. CDR3 sequence (DNA): TGTGCCGGCAGCCTACTTAAAGGGGGCCGGTACGAGCAGTACTTC. Amino acid sequence: CAGSLLKGGRYEQYF.

The chain couples TRBV7-4 to TRBJ2-1; possibly TRBD2 for D (5 bases). There are 14 residues in the CDR3. V was shortened by 2 bases and J by 3 bases, with 8 bases between the two germline ends. Germline values: CDR1 SGHVT, CDR2 SQSDAQ. CDR3 in amino acids: CASSLPGYYNEQFF. The DNA of the CDR3 is TGTGCCAGCAGCTTACCGGGATACTACAATGAGCAGTTCTTC.

The chain has TRBV7-4 and TRBJ2-1, with 15 bases that match TRBD2. The trim removed 3 bases at V and 7 bases at J, leaving 13 bases unmatched. This CDR3 has 19 amino acids. Germline V gene lookup returns CDR1 SGHVT and CDR2 SQSDAQ. Here the CDR3 DNA reads TGTGCCAGCAGCTTTAGGGGACTAGCGGGGGGCCAGGGGATAAATGAGCAGTTCTTC. The encoded protein is CASSFRGLAGGQGINEQFF. Variable domain in full (rest from reference TRBV7-4 and TRBJ2-1): GAGVSQSPRYKVAKRGRDVALRCDSISGHVTLYWYRQTLGQGSEVLTYSQSDAQRDKSGRPSGRFSAERPERSVSTLKIQRTEQGDSAVYLCASSFRGLAGGQGINEQFFGPGTRLTVL.

The chain employs TRBV7-9 and TRBJ1-2; 7 bases line up with TRBD1. The CDR3 is 15 amino acids. Germline CDR1 reads SEHNR; CDR2 reads FQNEAQ (reference sequence). V was pared by 5 bases and J by 4 bases, with 10 bases of the junction left unmatched. CDR3 sequence (DNA): TGTGCCAGCAGCCGGGGACAGCCATTGACCTATGGCTACACCTTC. Amino acids: CASSRGQPLTYGYTF.

As to this clonotype: A read error may be the cause here, since a much bigger clone is one base away. Here the CDR3 omits its conserved ending phenylalanine or tryptophan, so a read error is the likely source. The chain couples TRBV7-6 to TRBJ2-1; D possibly corresponds to TRBD1 (5 bases). This CDR3 spans 14 amino acids. Trimming left V 3 bases short and J 7 bases short, with 13 bases between. Germline lookup yields CDR1 SGHVS and CDR2 FNYEAQ. The CDR3 loop reads CASSLNSAGNEQFI. CDR3 nucleotide sequence: TGTGCCAGCAGCTTGAACAGTGCAGGGAATGAGCAGTTCATC.

The V call is TRBV19, the J call TRBJ1-1; D unresolved. Germline V gene data show CDR1 as LNHDA and CDR2 as SQIVND (reference sequence). The V end was cut by 7 bases, the J end by 0 bases, with 12 bases between. The CDR3 spans 14 residues. The CDR3 bases are TGTGCCAGTACCTTAGGGCAGTTGAACACTGAAGCTTTCTTT. Translated, it gives CASTLGQLNTEAFF.

The genes are TRBV6-2 or TRBV6-3 and TRBJ2-7, with unresolved D. Between the trimmed V and J ends, which lost 0 bases and 7 bases, there was a span of 7 bases. Germline values: CDR1 MNHEY, CDR2 SVGEGT. There are 12 residues in the CDR3. As DNA, the CDR3 is TGTGCCAGCAGTTACTCCCCCTGGGAGCAGTACGTC. Translating gives CASSYSPWEQYV.

V gene TRBV4-1 combines with J gene TRBJ1-1; D may be TRBD1 (6 bases). The germline V gene encodes CDR1 MGHRA and CDR2 YSYEKL. The CDR3 contains 12 residues. V shed 3 bases and J shed 7 bases, with 9 bases lying between them. CDR3 residues: CASSQGHGEAFF. DNA of the CDR3: TGCGCCAGCAGCCAGGGACACGGTGAAGCTTTCTTT.

This clonotype was recorded at least ten times. The chain couples TRBV7-2 to TRBJ2-7; a possible D gene is TRBD1 (5 bases). CDR1 and CDR2 from the germline V gene are SGHTA and FQGNSA. CDR3 length: 14 residues. Trimming stripped 2 bases from V and 2 bases from J, with 10 bases between. As DNA, the CDR3 is TGTGCCAGCAGCTTATGGCAGGGCCCCTACGAGCAGTACTTC. As protein: CASSLWQGPYEQYF.

The chain carries TRBV6-2 or TRBV6-3 and TRBJ2-3, with D maybe TRBD2 (5 bases). Germline loops: CDR1 MNHEY, CDR2 SVGEGT. The CDR3 is 14 amino acids. Trimming shortened V by 4 bases and J by 4 bases, and 12 bases separated the two germline ends. The CDR3 DNA is TGTGCCAGCAGTTGGAGCAGGCGGGCAGATACGCAGTATTTT. Translating it yields CASSWSRRADTQYF.

In the case of this clonotype: One base away lies a much larger clone, so this may be a sequencing read error. V usage is TRBV7-9 and J usage is TRBJ2-2; 8 bases fit TRBD1. CDR1 is SEHNR, CDR2 FQNEAQ, per germline (reference sequence). The CDR3 spans 17 residues. Trimming removed 5 bases from V and 3 bases from J; junction bases left unmatched: 11. In DNA, the CDR3 is TGTGCCAGCAGCACCAAATACAAGGACAGGGACACCGGGGAGCTGTTTTTT. This gives the protein CASSTKYKDRDTGELFF.

The rearrangement uses TRBV27 and TRBJ1-2; D uncertain. CDR1 and CDR2 (germline): MNHEY, SMNVEV (reference sequence). The CDR3 consists of 12 residues. Trimming took 5 bases from V and 4 from J, leaving 8 bases between them. CDR3: CASSATGYGYTF. The CDR3 nucleotides read TGTGCCAGCAGTGCTACTGGCTATGGCTACACCTTC.

This clonotype appeared a few times. The chain has TRBV12-5 and TRBJ2-7, with unresolved D. The CDR3 covers 11 residues. Per germline, CDR1 LGHNT and CDR2 FRNRAP. Trimming shortened V by 3 bases and J by 3 bases, and 3 bases separated the two germline ends. The CDR3 here is CASGLNYEQYF. In DNA form, the CDR3 reads TGTGCTAGTGGTTTAAACTACGAGCAGTACTTC.

The sample holds a few counts of this clonotype. The chain has TRBV27 and TRBJ2-3; D is possibly TRBD2 (6 bases). The ends were cut back, 7 bases at V and 4 bases at J, with 21 bases in the middle. Germline V gene lookup returns CDR1 MNHEY and CDR2 SMNVEV (reference sequence). This CDR3 spans 16 amino acids. CDR3 region: CASTVSGVNWADTQYF. In nucleotides, the CDR3 is TGTGCCAGCACCGTATCGGGGGTCAATTGGGCAGATACGCAGTATTTT.

The sample holds a few counts of this clonotype. V gene TRBV11-2 combines with J gene TRBJ2-7; D unclear. V shed 6 bases and J shed 1 base, with 10 bases lying between them. The CDR3 consists of 13 residues. The germline V gene has CDR1 SGHAT and CDR2 FQNNGV. DNA for the CDR3: TGTGCCAGCAGGAGTGGGGATTCCTACGAGCAGTACGTC. Its translation is CASRSGDSYEQYV.

In its sample, this clonotype was seen a few times. The CDR3 here is CASSQDRGRNSGGNQNNEQFF. CDR3 coding DNA: TGTGCCAGCAGCCAAGATCGGGGCAGGAATAGCGGGGGGAATCAGAACAATGAGCAGTTCTTC. The V call is TRBV14, the J call TRBJ2-1; 10 nucleotides align to TRBD2. Looked up from germline, CDR1 is SGHDN and CDR2 is FVKESK. The CDR3 runs to 21 residues. J gave up 5 bases and V 0 bases, and 19 bases lay outside the gene matches.